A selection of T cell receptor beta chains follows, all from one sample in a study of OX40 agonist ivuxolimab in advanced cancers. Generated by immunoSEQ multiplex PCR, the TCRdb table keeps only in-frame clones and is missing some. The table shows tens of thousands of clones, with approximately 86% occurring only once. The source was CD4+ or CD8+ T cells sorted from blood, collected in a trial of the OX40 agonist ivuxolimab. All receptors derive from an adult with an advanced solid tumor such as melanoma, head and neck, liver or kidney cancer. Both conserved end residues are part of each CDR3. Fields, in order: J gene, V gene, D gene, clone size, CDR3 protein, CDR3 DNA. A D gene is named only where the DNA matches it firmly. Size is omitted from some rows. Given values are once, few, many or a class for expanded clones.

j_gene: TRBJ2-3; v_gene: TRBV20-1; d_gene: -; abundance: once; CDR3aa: CSAVTGGTQYF; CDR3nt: TGCAGTGCCGTGACAGGAGGTACGCAGTATTTT
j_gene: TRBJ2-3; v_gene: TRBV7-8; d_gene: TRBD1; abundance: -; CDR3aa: CASTRDRSTDTQYF; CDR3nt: TGTGCCAGCACCAGGGACAGAAGCACAGATACGCAGTATTTT
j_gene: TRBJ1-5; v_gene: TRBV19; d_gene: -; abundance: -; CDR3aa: CASSMTGSNQPQHF; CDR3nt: TGTGCCAGTAGTATGACGGGGAGCAATCAGCCCCAGCATTTT
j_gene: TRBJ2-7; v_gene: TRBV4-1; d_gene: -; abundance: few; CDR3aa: CASSPTSAYEQYF; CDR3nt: TGCGCCAGCAGCCCCACGTCTGCGTACGAGCAGTACTTC
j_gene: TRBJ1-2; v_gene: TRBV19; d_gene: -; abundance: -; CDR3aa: CASENRDYGYTF; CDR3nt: TGTGCCAGTGAAAACAGGGACTATGGCTACACCTTC
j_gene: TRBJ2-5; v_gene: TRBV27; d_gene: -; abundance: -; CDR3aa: CASSLRGRPETQYF; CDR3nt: TGTGCCAGCAGCCTCCGGGGGCGGCCAGAGACCCAGTACTTC
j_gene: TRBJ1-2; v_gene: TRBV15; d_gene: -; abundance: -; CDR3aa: CATSRATDGYGYTF; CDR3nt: TGTGCCACCAGCAGAGCTACGGACGGCTACGGCTACACCTTC
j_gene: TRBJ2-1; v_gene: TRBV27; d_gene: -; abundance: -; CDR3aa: CASSSGTYNEQFF; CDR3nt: TGTGCCAGCAGTAGTGGGACGTACAATGAGCAGTTCTTC
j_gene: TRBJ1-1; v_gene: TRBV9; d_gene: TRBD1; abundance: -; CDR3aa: CASRFPGDREDTEAFF; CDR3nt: TGTGCCAGCAGGTTCCCTGGGGACAGGGAAGACACTGAAGCTTTCTTT
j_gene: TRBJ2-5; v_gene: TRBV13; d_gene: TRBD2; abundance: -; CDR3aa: CASRGLAEETQYF; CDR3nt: TGTGCCAGCAGGGGACTAGCGGAAGAGACCCAGTACTTC
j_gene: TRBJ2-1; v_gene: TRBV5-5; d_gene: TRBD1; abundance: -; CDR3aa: CASSLEGTGVDEQFF; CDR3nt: TGTGCCAGCAGCTTGGAGGGGACAGGGGTCGATGAGCAGTTCTTC
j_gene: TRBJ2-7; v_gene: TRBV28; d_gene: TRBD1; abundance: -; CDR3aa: CASGQGAYEQYF; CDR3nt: TGTGCCAGCGGACAGGGTGCCTACGAGCAGTACTTC
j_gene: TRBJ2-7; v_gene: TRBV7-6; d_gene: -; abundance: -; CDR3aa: CASSLGGPAPNYEQYF; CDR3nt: TGTGCCAGCAGCTTAGGAGGACCAGCTCCAAACTACGAGCAGTACTTC
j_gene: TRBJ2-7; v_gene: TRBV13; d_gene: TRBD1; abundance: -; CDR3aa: CASSLGRGTDEQYF; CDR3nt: TGTGCCAGCAGCTTAGGTAGGGGGACAGACGAGCAGTACTTC